This TCR beta chain was retrieved from a study of cytomegalovirus exposure and HLA in healthy donors (dated by TCRdb to the late 2010s). For context, the study as a whole: According to an earlier analysis of 450 to 650 of the donors, about 179 million T cells yielded 90 million to 140 million unique TCR beta sequences and 276 Gb of sequence data. About 300 gigabases of sequencing data and approximately 84 million unique TCR sequences were included in an early release covering 550 to 800 HLA-typed donors. The genetic ancestry cluster associated with self-reported Caucasian donors included about 81% of the roughly 390 genotyped donors. The study aimed to test whether signatures of past pathogen exposure could be identified by cataloging public T cell receptors. The study used immunosequencing to profile the T cell repertoires of more than 650 subjects and linked those repertoires to cytomegalovirus serostatus. Besides the first cohort of roughly 640 subjects, a separate validation cohort made up of some 110 different subjects was used. High-throughput TCR immunosequencing, statistical association of individual TCRs with disease status, and machine learning were combined to predict cytomegalovirus infection status. In a later analysis, previously published TCR beta repertoires from more than 500 donors were re-analyzed and high-resolution HLA genotyping was added so that TCR occurrence patterns could be studied. Rather than using new phenotypic data, the later analysis identified candidate immune exposures from TCR beta sequences and from how often those sequences occurred across donors. To decide whether each TCR beta V gene segment behaved as functional or pseudogenic, an earlier analysis of some 600 of the donors relied on high-throughput TCR beta sequencing. Donor age, sex, ethnicity and CMV serostatus were compiled together with the repertoire data. A later genetic analysis took genome-wide SNP genotypes for about three fifths of the roughly 670 donors and used that subset as a discovery cohort. All discovery cohort repertoires had been generated using a single sequencing platform. HLA typing covered class I and class II loci at four-digit resolution. The number of donors typed differed by locus, with about 629-640 for A, B, C, DRB1 and DQB1, 522 for DQA1, 606 for DPA1, and over 400 for DPB1. Roughly five DR-DQ haplotypes were handled as single units for association and clustering, since linkage in the cohort was strong. Among some 400 genotyped donors of the cohort, an average of about 220,000 unique TCR beta nucleotide sequences was sequenced per donor, of which about 18% were non-productive.

About this clone itself: Its antigen is still unknown. Base qualities are not at hand, and no much larger clone is one base apart.

The cohort consisted of 600 or so healthy bone marrow donors. Cohort members were all nominally healthy when sampled, although unrecorded immune exposures were likely present. The donor was CMV seropositive and was included in the group of 270 or so seropositive cohort members. Every donor gave a peripheral blood sample, and the peripheral blood mononuclear cells from that sample were used for TCR beta sequencing. The Qiagen DNeasy Blood Extraction Kit was used to extract genomic DNA from the blood cell samples. Library preparation used the immunoSEQ multiplex PCR assay. A mixture of 60 forward primers for TCR Vbeta segments and 13 reverse primers for TCR Jbeta segments was used in the multiplex PCR. The CDR3 region of rearranged TCR beta genes was amplified from genomic DNA by a multiplex PCR assay. The amplified TCR beta libraries were sequenced on the Illumina HiSeq System as 87-base-pair reads. The paper's data handling went like this. A later analysis tallied roughly 78 million unique TCR beta chains across the 610 or so repertoires, and around 12 million of those chains were shared by two or more donors. Raw reads were error-corrected and collapsed into unique sequences with a nearest-neighbor algorithm that merged closely related sequences to remove PCR and sequencing errors. To assign V, D and J gene segments, CDR3 sequences were aligned to IMGT reference sequences. For a sequence to be retained, at least a six-nucleotide match to both a V gene segment and a J gene segment was required. Rearrangements were classified as productive when the CDR3 lacked stop codons and remained in frame with V and J, and all other rearrangements were classified as non-productive. CDR3 was defined according to IMGT convention as the region running from the second conserved V-encoded cysteine to the conserved J-encoded phenylalanine. The earlier analysis of roughly 590 of the donors excluded any sequence lacking an unambiguous match to a single V gene segment. An earlier analysis of approximately 590 of the donors classified V segments as functional when productive rearrangements were above 56.7% and as segregating when the standard deviation between donors was above 5%. A statistical classification framework was built for diagnosing cytomegalovirus status from the catalog of TCR beta chain sequences. A later analysis assigned V and J genes by comparing TCR nucleotide sequences with IMGT/GENE-DB human TR gene sequences. A later analysis assigned CDR3 sequences and most-parsimonious VDJ recombination scenarios with the TCRdist pipeline. A later analysis defined each TCR beta chain by its CDR3 amino acid sequence plus V-gene family, and excluded reads lacking a unique V-gene family. To address suspected cross-contamination and a sequencing artifact, a later analysis removed roughly 580 highly shared, low-generation-probability nucleotide sequences. In a later analysis, a clonal expansion index was calculated for each public chain from normalized within-repertoire ranks of inferred template counts. In a later analysis, generation probabilities were computed with a VDJ recombination model fitted to out-of-frame rearrangements, and the resulting probabilities were checked against IGoR. A later analysis scored TCR-TCR, TCR-HLA and TCR-CMV co-occurrence with hypergeometric tests, applying a repertoire-size bias correction to TCR pairs. False discovery rates were estimated in a later analysis by permuting HLA or CMV assignments 20 times. In a later analysis, co-occurring TCRs were grouped with DBSCAN, and TCRdist sequence similarity was added when clustering was performed within HLA-allele-positive subsets. Co-occurrence clustering excluded repertoires with fewer than 30,000 or more than 120,000 public chains, plus five with anomalous nucleotide sharing. In TCRdb, the immuneACCESS table is reduced to in-frame sequences with V and J assigned. These tables do not hold every clone; where another copy was compared, an unresolved V gene accounts for under half, and the others remain unexplained. V and J calls and clone size follow that table, whereas D and trimming were derived from the DNA. The sample records approximately 190,000 clones, 81% of which are singletons. The leading ten clones occupy about 3.4% of the sample.

Broader findings and caveats from the paper: In this cohort, only TCR beta chains were sequenced, and detectable features were limited by the absence of alpha or paired-chain data. An earlier analysis of approximately 590 of the donors showed that most TCR beta V segments appeared in productive rearrangements either about 87% or about 30% of the time, which broadly matched IMGT annotations. In a later analysis, several top co-occurrence clusters were reported to appear linked to parvovirus B19, influenza, CMV and Epstein-Barr virus. Because HLA typing was unavailable for some donors at each locus, only the typed subset was used in association tests. Because counts were too low, around 18 rarely observed V segments, including chromosome 9 orphons, were left out of the earlier analysis of 587 of the donors. A total of 150 or so TCR beta chains were listed by the study as associated with cytomegalovirus. A further reported finding was that TCR beta sequences accurately predicted the HLA-A and HLA-B alleles for most subjects in the first cohort. It was suggested by the authors that the approach could potentially be generalized to other disease states and immunological phenotypes. According to a later analysis, TCR association rates differed among HLA loci, with DRB1 alleles showing the most associated TCRs and HLA-C alleles showing the fewest. The 87-base-pair reads could not distinguish some IMGT-functional V segments, including TRBV6-2 and TRBV6-3, so those segments were excluded. Immune exposure information for the cohort was limited to CMV serostatus. A few of the identified cytomegalovirus-associated TCR beta chains were confirmed in vitro to be specific for cytomegalovirus antigens. Presence/absence analyses assumed roughly uniform sequencing depth across donors, an assumption that may not hold. In a later analysis, about 17,000 TCR beta sequences were associated with specific HLA alleles at a false discovery rate of 0.05. According to a later analysis, most CMV-associated TCR beta chains appeared to be HLA-restricted, and the HLA associations seemed to be driven largely by CMV exposure. A later genetic analysis reported fewer N-insertions in productive TCRs among donors in an Asian-associated ancestry cluster than the roughly 670-donor mean. Most TCR sequences were seen in very few donors, while some public TCRs were found in many individuals. When HLA alleles, especially DR and DQ, strongly co-occurred, TCR associations were difficult to assign to individual alleles. Correlated functional status among segregating V segments might reflect linkage disequilibrium, but an unknown experimental factor could not be ruled out. In a later genetic analysis, a missense DCLRE1C variant was associated with V-gene and J-gene trimming of TCR beta chains, and the association was replicated in an independent cohort. Compared with equally common non-associated chains, HLA-associated TCR beta chains in a later analysis were more clonally expanded and had lower generation probabilities. The sequencing pipeline was judged likely to have produced a cluster of highly shared sequence variants as a technical artifact. In both the original and validation cohorts, the classifier was reported to diagnose cytomegalovirus status with high specificity and sensitivity.

V loses 1 base of germline sequence and J loses 1 base, and the interval between the two ends is 7 bases. The CDR3, cysteine through phenylalanine, is 14 amino acids long. The DNA shown is the 42-base CDR3, in frame from base 1. The germline V gene sets CDR1 to LGHNA and CDR2 to YNFKEQ. This sequence originates from a man aged 35-49 years in good health and CMV-seropositive. The specimen was PBMCs. The chain was built from TRBV4-2 and TRBJ1-2, and the D gene may be TRBD1, 6 bases matching. CDR3 reads: CASSQGTDNYGYTF. In nucleotides, the sequence is TGTGCCAGCAGCCAAGGGACAGATAACTATGGCTACACCTTC.